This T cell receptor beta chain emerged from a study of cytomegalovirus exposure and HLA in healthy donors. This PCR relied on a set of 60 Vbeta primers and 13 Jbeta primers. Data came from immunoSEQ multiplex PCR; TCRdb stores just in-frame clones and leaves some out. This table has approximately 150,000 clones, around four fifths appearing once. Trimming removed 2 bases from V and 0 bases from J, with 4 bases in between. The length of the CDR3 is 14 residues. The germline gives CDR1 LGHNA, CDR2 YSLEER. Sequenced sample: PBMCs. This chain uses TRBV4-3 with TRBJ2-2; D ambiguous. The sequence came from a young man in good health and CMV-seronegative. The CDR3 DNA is TGCGCCAGCAGCCAACCCGCGAACACCGGGGAGCTGTTTTTT. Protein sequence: CASSQPANTGELFF.